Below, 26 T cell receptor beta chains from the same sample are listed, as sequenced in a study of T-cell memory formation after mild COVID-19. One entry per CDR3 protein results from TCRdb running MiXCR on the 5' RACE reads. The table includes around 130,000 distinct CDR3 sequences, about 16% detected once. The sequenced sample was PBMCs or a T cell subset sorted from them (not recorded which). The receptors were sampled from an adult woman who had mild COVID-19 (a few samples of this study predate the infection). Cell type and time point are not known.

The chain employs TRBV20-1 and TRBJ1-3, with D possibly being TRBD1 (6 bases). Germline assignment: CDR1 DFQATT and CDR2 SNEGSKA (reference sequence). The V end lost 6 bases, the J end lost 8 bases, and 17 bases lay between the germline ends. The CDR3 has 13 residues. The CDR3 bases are TGCAGTGCCAGGACAGTCTGGAGGGACACCATATATTTT. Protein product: CSARTVWRDTIYF.

In DNA, the CDR3 is TGTGCCACATCTCATAGCGGGATAAATGAGCAGTTCTTC. This gives the protein CATSHSGINEQFF. The chain carries TRBV19 and TRBJ2-1, with 8 bases that match TRBD2. This CDR3 comprises 13 residues. The V and J ends lost 10 bases and 7 bases, in that order; junction bases with no gene match: 9. Germline CDR1 reads LNHDA; CDR2 reads SQIVND (reference sequence).

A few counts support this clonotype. CDR3 DNA: TGTGCCAGCATCATGGACAGGGGGCGCACAGATACGCAGTATTTT. It encodes CASIMDRGRTDTQYF. This rearrangement joins TRBV28 to TRBJ2-3; 11 bases map to TRBD1. Germline CDR1 reads MDHEN; CDR2 reads SYDVKM. The CDR3 has 15 amino acids. V was clipped by 7 bases and J by 1 base; unmatched bases: 4.

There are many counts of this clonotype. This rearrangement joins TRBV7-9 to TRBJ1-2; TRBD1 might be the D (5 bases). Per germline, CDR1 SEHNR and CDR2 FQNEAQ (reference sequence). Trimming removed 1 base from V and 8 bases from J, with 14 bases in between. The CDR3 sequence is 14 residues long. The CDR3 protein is CASSLERAGDGYTF. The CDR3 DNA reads TGTGCCAGCAGCTTAGAACGGGCTGGGGACGGCTACACCTTC.

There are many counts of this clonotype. Here the CDR3 reads CASSLTPTGRNTEAFF. CDR3 sequence (DNA): TGTGCCAGCAGCTTAACACCGACAGGGCGTAACACTGAAGCTTTCTTT. The genes are TRBV7-3 and TRBJ1-1; 7 bases line up with TRBD1. V was clipped by 0 bases and J by 2 bases; unmatched bases: 6. CDR1 and CDR2 (germline): SGHTA, FQGTGA. The CDR3 consists of 16 residues.

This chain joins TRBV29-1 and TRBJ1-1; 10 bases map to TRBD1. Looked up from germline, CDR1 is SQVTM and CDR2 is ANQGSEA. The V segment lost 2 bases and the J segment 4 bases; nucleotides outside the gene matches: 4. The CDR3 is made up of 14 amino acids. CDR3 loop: CSVERDRGLTEAFF. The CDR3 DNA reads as TGCAGCGTTGAACGTGACAGGGGGCTCACTGAAGCTTTCTTT. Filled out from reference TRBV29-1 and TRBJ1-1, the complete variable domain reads SAVISQKPSRDICQRGTSLTIQCQVDSQVTMMFWYRQQPGQSLTLIATANQGSEATYESGFVIDKFPISRPNLTFSTLTVSNMSPEDSSIYLCSVERDRGLTEAFFGQGTRLTVV.

CDR3 in DNA: TGTGCCAGCCATCCTGGGGGTCTGGGCTCCTACGAGCAGTACTTC. It specifies CASHPGGLGSYEQYF. The chain links TRBV11-3 to TRBJ2-7; possibly TRBD1 or TRBD2 for D (5 bases each). Trimming removed 8 bases at V and 0 bases at J, with 17 bases between. Germline lookup yields CDR1 SGHNT and CDR2 YENEEA. The CDR3 extends over 15 amino acids.

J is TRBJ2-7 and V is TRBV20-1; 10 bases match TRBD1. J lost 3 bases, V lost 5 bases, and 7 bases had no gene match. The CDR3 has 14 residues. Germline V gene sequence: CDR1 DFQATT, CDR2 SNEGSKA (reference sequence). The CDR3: CSAPTGGSLYEQYF. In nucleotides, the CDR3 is TGCAGTGCTCCGACAGGGGGCTCCCTCTACGAGCAGTACTTC.

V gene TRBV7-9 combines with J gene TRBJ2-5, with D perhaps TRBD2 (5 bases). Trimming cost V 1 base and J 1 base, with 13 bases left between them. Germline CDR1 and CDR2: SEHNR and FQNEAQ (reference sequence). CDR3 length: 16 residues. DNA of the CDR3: TGTGCCAGCAGCTTAGGCGCCGGAGGCATCCAAGAGACCCAGTACTTC. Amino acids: CASSLGAGGIQETQYF.

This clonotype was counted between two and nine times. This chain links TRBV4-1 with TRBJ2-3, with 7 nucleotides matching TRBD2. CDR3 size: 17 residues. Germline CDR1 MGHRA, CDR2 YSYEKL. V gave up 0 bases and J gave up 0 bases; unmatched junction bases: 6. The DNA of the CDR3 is TGCGCCAGCAGCCAAGACCCACCGGGGGGTAGCACAGATACGCAGTATTTT. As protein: CASSQDPPGGSTDTQYF.

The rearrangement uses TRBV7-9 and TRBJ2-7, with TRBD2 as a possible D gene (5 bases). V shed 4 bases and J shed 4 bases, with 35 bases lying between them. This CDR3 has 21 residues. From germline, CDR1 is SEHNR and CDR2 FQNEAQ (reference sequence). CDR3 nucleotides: TGTGCCAGCAGCTCCATCCTGGTGTTAGCGCCAGACCTACCAATAATGTACGAGCAGTACTTC. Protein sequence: CASSSILVLAPDLPIMYEQYF.

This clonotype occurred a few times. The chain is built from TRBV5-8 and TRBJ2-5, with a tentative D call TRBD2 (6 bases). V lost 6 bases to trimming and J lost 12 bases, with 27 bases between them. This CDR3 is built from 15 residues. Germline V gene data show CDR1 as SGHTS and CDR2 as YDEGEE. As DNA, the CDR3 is TGTGCCAGCAACCTTGGTCGGGGCCCCCTGGGAGGAGAGTACTTC. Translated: CASNLGRGPLGGEYF.

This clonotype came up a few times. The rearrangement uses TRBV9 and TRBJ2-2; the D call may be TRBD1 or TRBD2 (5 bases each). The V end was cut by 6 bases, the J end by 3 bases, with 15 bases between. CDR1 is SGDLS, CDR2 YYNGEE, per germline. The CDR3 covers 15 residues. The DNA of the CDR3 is TGTGCCAGCACCGCCGGGGCTACGGACACCGGGGAGCTGTTTTTT. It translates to CASTAGATDTGELFF.

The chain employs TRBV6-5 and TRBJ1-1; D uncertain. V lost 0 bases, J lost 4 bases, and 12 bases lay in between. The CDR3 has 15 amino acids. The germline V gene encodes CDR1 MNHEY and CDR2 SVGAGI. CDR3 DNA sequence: TGTGCCAGCAGTTACTCTTTTTTCTCGACCACTGAAGCTTTCTTT. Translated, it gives CASSYSFFSTTEAFF.

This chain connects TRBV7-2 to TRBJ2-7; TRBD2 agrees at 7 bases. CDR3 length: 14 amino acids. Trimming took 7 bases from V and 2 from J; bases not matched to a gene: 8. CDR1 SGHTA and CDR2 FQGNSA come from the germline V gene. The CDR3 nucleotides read TGTGCCAGCACCAGAGCGGCGGGAGCCTACGAGCAGTACTTC. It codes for CASTRAAGAYEQYF.

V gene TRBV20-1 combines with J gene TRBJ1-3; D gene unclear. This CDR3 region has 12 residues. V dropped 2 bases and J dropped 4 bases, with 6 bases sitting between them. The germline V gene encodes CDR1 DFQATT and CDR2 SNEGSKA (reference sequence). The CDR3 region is CSARSSGNTIYF. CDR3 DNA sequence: TGCAGTGCTAGAAGCAGCGGAAACACCATATATTTT.

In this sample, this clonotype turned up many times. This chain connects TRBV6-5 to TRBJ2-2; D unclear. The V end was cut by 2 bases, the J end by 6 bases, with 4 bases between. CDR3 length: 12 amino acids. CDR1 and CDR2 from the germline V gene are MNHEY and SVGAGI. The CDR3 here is CASSYVPGELFF. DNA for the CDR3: TGTGCCAGCAGTTACGTCCCCGGGGAGCTGTTTTTT.

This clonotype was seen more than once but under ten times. CDR3 DNA: TGCGCCAGCAGCCAAGAGGACGCCACCGCTGGGGCCAACGTCCTGACTTTC. It is translated as CASSQEDATAGANVLTF. This chain links TRBV4-3 with TRBJ2-6; no reliable D call. Between the trimmed V and J ends, which lost 0 bases and 2 bases, there was a span of 11 bases. CDR1 and CDR2 (germline): LGHNA, YSLEER. The CDR3 covers 17 residues.

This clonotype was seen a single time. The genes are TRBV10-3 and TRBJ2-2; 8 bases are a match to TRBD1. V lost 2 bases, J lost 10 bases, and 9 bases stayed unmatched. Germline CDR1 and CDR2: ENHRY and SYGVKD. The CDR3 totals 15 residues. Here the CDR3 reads CAISEPPTGDQELFF. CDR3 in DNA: TGTGCCATCAGTGAGCCCCCGACAGGGGACCAGGAGCTGTTTTTT.

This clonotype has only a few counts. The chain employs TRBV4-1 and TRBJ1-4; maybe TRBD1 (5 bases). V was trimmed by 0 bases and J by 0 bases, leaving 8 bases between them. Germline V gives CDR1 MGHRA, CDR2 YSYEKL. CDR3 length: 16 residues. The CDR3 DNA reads TGCGCCAGCAGCCAAGATTGGGGGACAACTAATGAAAAACTGTTTTTT. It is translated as CASSQDWGTTNEKLFF.

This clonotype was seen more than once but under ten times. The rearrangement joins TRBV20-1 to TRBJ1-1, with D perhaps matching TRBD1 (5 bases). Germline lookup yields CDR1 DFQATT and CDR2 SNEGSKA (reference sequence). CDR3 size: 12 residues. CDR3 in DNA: TGCAGGGGGGAGGCTGGGGACACTGAAGCTTTCTTT. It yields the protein CRGEAGDTEAFF.

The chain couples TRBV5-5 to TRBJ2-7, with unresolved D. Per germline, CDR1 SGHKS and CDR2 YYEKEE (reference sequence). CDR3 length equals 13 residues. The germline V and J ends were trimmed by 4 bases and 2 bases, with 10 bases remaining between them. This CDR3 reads CASSPASAYEQYF. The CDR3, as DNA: TGTGCCAGCAGCCCCGCTTCGGCCTACGAGCAGTACTTC.

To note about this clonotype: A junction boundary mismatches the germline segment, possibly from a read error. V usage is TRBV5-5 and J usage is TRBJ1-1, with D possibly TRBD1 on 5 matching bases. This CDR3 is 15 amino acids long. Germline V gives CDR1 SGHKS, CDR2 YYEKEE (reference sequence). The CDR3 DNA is TGTGCCAGCACCTTGACCCGGGACGGCAGCCCTGAAGCTTTCTTT. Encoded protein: CASTLTRDGSPEAFF.

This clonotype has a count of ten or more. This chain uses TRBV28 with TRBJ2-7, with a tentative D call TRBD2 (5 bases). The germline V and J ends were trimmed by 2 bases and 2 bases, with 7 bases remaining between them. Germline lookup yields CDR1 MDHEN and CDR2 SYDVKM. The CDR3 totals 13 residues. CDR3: CASSLQRTYEQYF. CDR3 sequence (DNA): TGTGCCAGCAGTTTACAGCGGACCTACGAGCAGTACTTC.

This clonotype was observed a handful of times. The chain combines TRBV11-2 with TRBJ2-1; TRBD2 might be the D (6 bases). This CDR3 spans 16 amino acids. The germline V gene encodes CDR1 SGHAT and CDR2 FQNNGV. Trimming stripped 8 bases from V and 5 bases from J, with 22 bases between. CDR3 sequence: CASSAKSEGGNNEQFF. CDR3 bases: TGTGCCAGCTCTGCTAAATCCGAGGGAGGAAACAATGAGCAGTTCTTC. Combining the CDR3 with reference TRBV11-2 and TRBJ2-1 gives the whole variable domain EAGVAQSPRYKIIEKRQSVAFWCNPISGHATLYWYQQILGQGPKLLIQFQNNGVVDDSQLPKDRFSAERLKGVDSTLKIQPAKLEDSAVYLCASSAKSEGGNNEQFFGPGTRLTVL.

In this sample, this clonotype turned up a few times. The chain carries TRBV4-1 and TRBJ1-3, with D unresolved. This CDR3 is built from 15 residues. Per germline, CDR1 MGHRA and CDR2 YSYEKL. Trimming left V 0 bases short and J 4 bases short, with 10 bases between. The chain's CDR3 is CASSQETVGGNTIYF. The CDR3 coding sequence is TGCGCCAGCAGCCAAGAGACGGTTGGGGGAAACACCATATATTTT.